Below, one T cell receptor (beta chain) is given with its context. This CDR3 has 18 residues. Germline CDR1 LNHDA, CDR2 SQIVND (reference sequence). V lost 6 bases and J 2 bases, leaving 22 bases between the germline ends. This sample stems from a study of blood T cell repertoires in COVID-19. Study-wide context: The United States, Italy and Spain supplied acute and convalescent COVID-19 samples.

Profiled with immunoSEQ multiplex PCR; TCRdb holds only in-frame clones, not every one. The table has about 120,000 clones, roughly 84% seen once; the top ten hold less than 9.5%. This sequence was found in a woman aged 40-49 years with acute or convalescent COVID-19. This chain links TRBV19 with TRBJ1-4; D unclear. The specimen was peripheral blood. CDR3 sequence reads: CASSPSTGVRLTNEKLFF. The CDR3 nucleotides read TGTGCCAGTAGCCCATCAACGGGTGTCAGATTGACTAATGAAAAACTGTTTTTT. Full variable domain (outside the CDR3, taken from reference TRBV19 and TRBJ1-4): DGGITQSPKYLFRKEGQNVTLSCEQNLNHDAMYWYRQDPGQGLRLIYYSQIVNDFQKGDIAEGYSVSREKKESFPLTVTSAQKNPTAFYLCASSPSTGVRLTNEKLFFGSGTQLSVL.